This TCR beta chain was sequenced for a study of tumor and adjacent non-tumor tissue in lung cancer. Study overall: Histology: under 15 adenocarcinoma, a couple of squamous cell carcinoma, 1 small cell lung cancer. The patients, 10 to 11 men and a handful of women, were about 31 to 76 with stage I to III disease. Each sample yielded some 4 million productive TCRbeta reads on average. Study conclusions and caveats: Tumor tissue had significantly higher TCR diversity than normal lung.

RNA was extracted from bulk tissue without any cell sorting. The library came from three nested PCR rounds adapted from ARM-PCR protocols. TCRdb independently ran MiXCR on the multiplex PCR reads; one entry per CDR3 protein. The top ten clones hold under 30% of a sample with about 70,000 distinct CDR3 sequences, approximately 73% of them seen once. Germline V gene sequence: CDR1 SGHAT, CDR2 FQDESV (reference sequence). CDR3 size: 13 residues. Trimming pared 7 bases from V and 7 bases from J, leaving 16 bases between. A note on this clonotype: The antigen remains undetermined.

The rearrangement links TRBV11-1 to TRBJ1-1; D is perhaps TRBD1 (5 bases). Sequences were obtained from lung tumor tissue. This receptor was taken from a man in his 60s with non-small cell lung cancer. DNA of the CDR3: TGTGCCAGCAATTTAGCGCCGGGGGTTGAAGCTTTCTTT. It specifies CASNLAPGVEAFF.